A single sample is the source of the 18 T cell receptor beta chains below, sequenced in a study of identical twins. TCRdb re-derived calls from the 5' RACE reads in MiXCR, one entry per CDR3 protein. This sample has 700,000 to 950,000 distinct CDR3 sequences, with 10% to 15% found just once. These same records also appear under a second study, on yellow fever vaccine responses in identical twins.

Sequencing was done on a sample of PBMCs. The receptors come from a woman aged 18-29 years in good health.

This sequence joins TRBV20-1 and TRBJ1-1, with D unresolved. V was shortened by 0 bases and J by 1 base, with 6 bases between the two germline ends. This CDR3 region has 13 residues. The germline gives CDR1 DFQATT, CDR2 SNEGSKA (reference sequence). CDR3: CSARDWTNTEAFF. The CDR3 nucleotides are TGCAGTGCTAGAGATTGGACGAACACTGAAGCTTTCTTT.

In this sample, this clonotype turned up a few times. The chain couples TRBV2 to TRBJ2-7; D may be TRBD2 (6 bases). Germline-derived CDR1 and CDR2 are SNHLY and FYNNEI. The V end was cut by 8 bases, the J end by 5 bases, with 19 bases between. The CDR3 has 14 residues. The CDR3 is CASSRAGTGDEQYF. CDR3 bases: TGTGCCAGCTCTAGGGCGGGAACCGGGGACGAGCAGTACTTC.

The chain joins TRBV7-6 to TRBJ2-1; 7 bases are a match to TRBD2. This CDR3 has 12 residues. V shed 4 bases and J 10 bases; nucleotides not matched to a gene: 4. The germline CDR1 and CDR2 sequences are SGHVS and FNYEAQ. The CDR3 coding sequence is TGTGCCAGCAGCTCAATGGGGGGGGAGCAGTTCTTC. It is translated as CASSSMGGEQFF.

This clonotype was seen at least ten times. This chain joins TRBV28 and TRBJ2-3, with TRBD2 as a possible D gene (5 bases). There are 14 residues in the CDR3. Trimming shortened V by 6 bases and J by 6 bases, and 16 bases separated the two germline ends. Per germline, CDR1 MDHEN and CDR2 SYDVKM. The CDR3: CASSPGRVGDTQYF. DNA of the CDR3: TGTGCCAGCAGCCCGGGGAGAGTAGGGGATACGCAGTATTTT.

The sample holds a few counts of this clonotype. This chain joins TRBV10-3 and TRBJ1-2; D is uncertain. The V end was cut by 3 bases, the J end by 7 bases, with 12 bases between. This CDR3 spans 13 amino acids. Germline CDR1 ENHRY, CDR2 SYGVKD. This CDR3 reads CAISDQVGGGYTF. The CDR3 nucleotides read TGTGCCATCAGTGATCAGGTCGGAGGTGGCTACACCTTC.

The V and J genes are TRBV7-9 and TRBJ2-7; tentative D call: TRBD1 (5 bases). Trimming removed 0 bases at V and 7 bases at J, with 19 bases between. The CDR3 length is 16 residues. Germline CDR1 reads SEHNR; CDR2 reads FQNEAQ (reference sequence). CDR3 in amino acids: CASSLAGQGVLEEQYV. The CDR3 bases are TGTGCCAGCAGCTTAGCGGGGCAGGGCGTTTTGGAGGAGCAGTACGTC.

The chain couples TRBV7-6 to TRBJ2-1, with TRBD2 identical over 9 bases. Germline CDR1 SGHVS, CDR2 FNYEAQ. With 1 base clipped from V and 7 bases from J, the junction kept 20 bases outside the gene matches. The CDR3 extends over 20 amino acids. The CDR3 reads CASSLEGRGGLYVSPNEQFF. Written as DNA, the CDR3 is TGTGCCAGCAGCTTAGAGGGGCGGGGGGGGCTTTATGTCTCTCCAAATGAGCAGTTCTTC.

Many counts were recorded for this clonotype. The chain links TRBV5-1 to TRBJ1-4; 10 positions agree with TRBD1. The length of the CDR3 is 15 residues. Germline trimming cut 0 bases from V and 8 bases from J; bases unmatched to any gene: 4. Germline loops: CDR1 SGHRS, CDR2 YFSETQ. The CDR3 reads CASSLEGTGAEKLFF. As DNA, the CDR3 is TGCGCCAGCAGCTTGGAAGGGACAGGGGCCGAAAAACTGTTTTTT.

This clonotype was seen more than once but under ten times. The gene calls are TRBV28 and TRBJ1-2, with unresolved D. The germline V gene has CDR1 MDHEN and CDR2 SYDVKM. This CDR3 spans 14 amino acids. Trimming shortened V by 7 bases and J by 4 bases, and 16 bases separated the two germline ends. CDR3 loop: CASTSLPSVYGYTF. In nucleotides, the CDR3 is TGTGCCAGCACCAGTTTACCTTCAGTCTATGGCTACACCTTC.

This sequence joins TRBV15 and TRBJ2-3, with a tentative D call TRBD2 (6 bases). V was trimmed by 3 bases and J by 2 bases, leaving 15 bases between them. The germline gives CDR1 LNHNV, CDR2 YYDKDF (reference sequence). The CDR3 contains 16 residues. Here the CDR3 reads CATSRWVGDFTDTQYF. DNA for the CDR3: TGTGCCACCAGCAGGTGGGTAGGGGACTTCACAGATACGCAGTATTTT.

The CDR3 sequence: CSARGGLMGTEAFF. The DNA of the CDR3 is TGCAGTGCTAGAGGGGGGCTCATGGGGACTGAAGCTTTCTTT. This chain connects TRBV20-1 to TRBJ1-1; the D gene is possibly TRBD1 (6 bases). Per germline, CDR1 DFQATT and CDR2 SNEGSKA (reference sequence). V gave up 1 base and J gave up 5 bases, with 14 bases separating them. CDR3 length equals 14 residues.

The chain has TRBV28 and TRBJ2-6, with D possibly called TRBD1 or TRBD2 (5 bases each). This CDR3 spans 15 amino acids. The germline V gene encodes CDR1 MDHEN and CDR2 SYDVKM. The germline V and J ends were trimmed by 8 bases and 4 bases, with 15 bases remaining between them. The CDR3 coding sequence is TGTGCCAGCCATCTGGGTGGGACCGGGGCCAACGTCCTGACTTTC. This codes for CASHLGGTGANVLTF. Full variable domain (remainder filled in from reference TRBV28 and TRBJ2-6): DVKVTQSSRYLVKRTGEKVFLECVQDMDHENMFWYRQDPGLGLRLIYFSYDVKMKEKGDIPEGYSVSREKKERFSLILESASTNQTSMYLCASHLGGTGANVLTFGAGSRLTVL.

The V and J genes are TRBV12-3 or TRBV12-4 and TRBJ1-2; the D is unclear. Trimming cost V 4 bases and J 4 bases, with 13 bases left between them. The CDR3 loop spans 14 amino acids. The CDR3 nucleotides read TGTGCCAGCAGTTCCCTACCCCCCGGCTATGGCTACACCTTC. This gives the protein CASSSLPPGYGYTF.

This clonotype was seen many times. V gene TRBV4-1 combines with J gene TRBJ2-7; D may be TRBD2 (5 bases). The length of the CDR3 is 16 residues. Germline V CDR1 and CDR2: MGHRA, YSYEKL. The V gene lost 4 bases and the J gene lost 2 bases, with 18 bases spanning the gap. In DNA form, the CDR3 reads TGCGCCAGCAGCCGCCCAGAGGAAGCGGTTGCCTACGAGCAGTACTTC. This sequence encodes CASSRPEEAVAYEQYF.

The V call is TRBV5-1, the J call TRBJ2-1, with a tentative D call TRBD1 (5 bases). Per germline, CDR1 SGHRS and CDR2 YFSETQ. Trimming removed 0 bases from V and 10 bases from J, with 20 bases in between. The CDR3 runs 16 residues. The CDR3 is CASSLVGAESLTEQFF. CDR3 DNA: TGCGCCAGCAGCTTGGTAGGGGCGGAGTCGTTAACCGAGCAGTTCTTC. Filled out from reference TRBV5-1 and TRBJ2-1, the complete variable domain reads KAGVTQTPRYLIKTRGQQVTLSCSPISGHRSVSWYQQTPGQGLQFLFEYFSETQRNKGNFPGRFSGRQFSNSRSEMNVSTLELGDSALYLCASSLVGAESLTEQFFGPGTRLTVL.

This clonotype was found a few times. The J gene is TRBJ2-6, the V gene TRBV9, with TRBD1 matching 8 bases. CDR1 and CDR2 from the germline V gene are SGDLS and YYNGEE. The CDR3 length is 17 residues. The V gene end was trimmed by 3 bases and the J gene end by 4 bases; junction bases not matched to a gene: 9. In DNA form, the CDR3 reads TGTGCCAGCAGCGGAGGTTCCAGGGGGCAAGGGGCCAACGTCCTGACTTTC. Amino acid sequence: CASSGGSRGQGANVLTF.

Here the CDR3 reads CASSAGRLSGNTIYF. CDR3 nucleotide sequence: TGTGCCAGCAGCGCGGGCAGACTCTCTGGAAACACCATATATTTT. V usage is TRBV6-1 and J usage is TRBJ1-3; D is unclear. V lost 6 bases and J lost 0, with 12 bases in between. Germline values: CDR1 MNHNS, CDR2 SASEGT. The CDR3 covers 15 residues.

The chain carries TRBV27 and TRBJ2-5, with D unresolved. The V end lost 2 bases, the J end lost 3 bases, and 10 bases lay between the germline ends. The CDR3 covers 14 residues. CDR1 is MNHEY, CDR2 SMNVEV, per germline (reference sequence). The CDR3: CASSLLTNKETQYF. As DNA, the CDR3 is TGTGCCAGCAGTTTACTTACTAACAAAGAGACCCAGTACTTC.